This entry describes one T cell receptor (beta chain). The data stem from a study of blood T cell repertoires in COVID-19. Study-wide context: Researchers got acute and convalescent COVID-19 samples from the United States, Italy and Spain. Nucleic acid was either cDNA or gDNA, and it came from T cells, B-cell-depleted T cells, or PBMCs.

Participant reports of clinical history set cohort assignment. Using immunoSEQ multiplex PCR, the repertoire was profiled, and TCRdb retains in-frame clones only, with some absent. The sample lists hundreds of thousands of clones, over 85% occurring once. The CDR3 has 12 residues. Trimming took 7 bases from V and 10 from J, leaving 11 bases between them. The germline CDR1 and CDR2 sequences are MNHEY and SVGAGI. V usage is TRBV6-5 and J usage is TRBJ1-6; D is unclear. The sequence was obtained from a man aged 60 to 75 who had recovered from COVID-19. The sequencing sample was made of PBMCs or T cells enriched from blood (not recorded which). The CDR3 here is CASNLRGSPLHF. CDR3 DNA sequence: TGTGCCAGCAACCTACGCGGCTCACCCCTCCACTTT.